This TCR beta chain came from a study of blood T cell repertoires in COVID-19 (TCRdb year 2020). For the wider study: The collaborator samples originated in the United States, Italy and Spain and spanned the acute and convalescent phases of COVID-19. Sample metadata almost always included a de-identified subject ID, COVID-19 status, age in years and sex. The samples were drawn from the first 160 participants of the ongoing ImmuneRACE study and from about 1,200 subjects provided by 6 global collaborators. Where available, HLA class I and class II types were taken from metadata supplied by the sample provider and were not determined by assay-based typing. Deeply sampled blood TCRbeta repertoires from subjects exposed to, actively infected with, or recovered from COVID-19 were included in the dataset. The repertoires were released in a freely available public database intended as a resource for research on the immune response to SARS-CoV-2. The material from the prospective study consisted of cDNA or gDNA derived from T cells, B-cell-depleted T cells, or PBMCs.

Points the paper makes about the study in general: The amount of clinical and demographic metadata varied by source and participant and was provided uncurated.

In the prospective study, participants were about 18 to 95 years old, resided in approximately 25 geographic areas of the United States, and were enrolled through a virtual design. Cohort assignment in the prospective study relied on participant-reported clinical history from a screening survey and a study questionnaire. Recovered participants in ImmuneRACE Cohort 3 were defined by two consecutive negative NP/OP PCR tests, clearance by a healthcare professional, or resolution of symptoms. Each participant in the prospective study had whole blood, serum and a nasopharyngeal or oropharyngeal swab collected by mobile phlebotomists. Prospective study participants could optionally give additional blood draws and questionnaires over an approximately two-month period. Before DNA extraction, prospective study blood samples were shipped either frozen or at room temperature. With regard to this clone: Its target antigen remains unknown. No much larger clonotype is one base removed from it; base qualities were not supplied.

The immunoSEQ Assay, a bias-controlled multiplex PCR, was used to amplify TCRbeta CDR3 regions from genomic DNA. The source study handled its data this way. The number of nucleated cells in each sample was estimated from the amplification of reference gene primers within the assay. To quantify the absolute abundance of each unique TCRbeta CDR3 rearrangement, sequence reads were collapsed and filtered. For each sample, productive Simpson clonality was calculated by taking the square root of Simpson's diversity index across productive rearrangements. TCRdb provides this immuneACCESS table in a form limited to in-frame rearrangements. Some clones are lacking; in checked studies, under half of them reflect an unresolved V gene, and why the rest are absent is not known. The V and J calls and clone size come from that table; D and trimming were worked out from the DNA. The sample table contains approximately 300,000 clones; only one count was recorded for 85% to 90% of them. The leading ten clones occupy around 9% of the sample.

This sequence originates from a woman in her 30s who had recovered from COVID-19. Sequencing input: PBMCs or T cells enriched from blood (not recorded which).

In nucleotide form, the sequence is TGTGCCAGCGGCGACAGGGTGATTACTGAAGCTTTCTTT. Its translation reads: CASGDRVITEAFF. The V and J segments used are TRBV6-5 and TRBJ1-1; a stretch of 7 junction bases matches TRBD1. The CDR3 goes from the cysteine to the phenylalanine over 13 residues. CDR3 DNA is the only sequence kept; it has 39 bases, read in frame from the first base. At the junction V is shortened by 8 bases and J by 5 bases; bases outside the gene matches: 8. CDR1 MNHEY and CDR2 SVGAGI were looked up in the germline V gene.